Listed below are T cell receptor beta chains from one sample, sequenced in a study of Ad26.COV2.S vaccination and SARS-CoV-2 variants. TCRdb's copy holds only in-frame clones and misses some; the assay was immunoSEQ multiplex PCR. The sample lists approximately 480,000 clones, approximately 88% occurring once. Sample: peripheral blood, taken in a trial of Ad26.COV2.S vaccine versus placebo. The receptors shown here come from a person between 18 and 65 years old who received the Ad26.COV2.S COVID-19 vaccine or a placebo. Both conserved end residues are part of each CDR3. Each record gives: clone size, D gene, V gene, J gene, CDR3 protein, CDR3 DNA. The D gene is left open where the match is weak. Only some rows state a clone size, as once, few, many or a class for expanded clones.

clone_size: .; d_call: TRBD1; v_call: TRBV15; j_call: TRBJ2-7; cdr3_aa: CATSRDNGNRGLYEQYF; cdr3_nt: TGTGCCACCAGCAGAGATAACGGGAACAGGGGTCTCTACGAGCAGTACTTC
clone_size: .; d_call: .; v_call: TRBV4-1; j_call: TRBJ2-5; cdr3_aa: CASSQGVREETQYF; cdr3_nt: TGCGCCAGCAGCCAAGGAGTCAGGGAAGAGACCCAGTACTTC
clone_size: .; d_call: TRBD2; v_call: TRBV5-1; j_call: TRBJ2-1; cdr3_aa: CASSSGLAGVSNEQFF; cdr3_nt: TGCGCCAGCAGCTCGGGACTAGCGGGAGTCTCCAATGAGCAGTTCTTC
clone_size: .; d_call: TRBD2; v_call: TRBV28; j_call: TRBJ2-1; cdr3_aa: CASSLGGLAGEQFF; cdr3_nt: TGTGCCAGCAGTTTAGGAGGACTAGCGGGTGAGCAGTTCTTC
clone_size: .; d_call: TRBD2; v_call: TRBV5-1; j_call: TRBJ2-2; cdr3_aa: CASRPSSGRSAGELFF; cdr3_nt: TGCGCCAGCAGGCCAAGTAGCGGGAGATCGGCCGGGGAGCTGTTTTTT
clone_size: .; d_call: .; v_call: TRBV21-1; j_call: TRBJ2-2; cdr3_aa: CASSNSRGRASNTGELFF; cdr3_nt: TGTGCCAGCAGCAACTCAAGGGGCAGGGCGTCGAACACCGGGGAGCTGTTTTTT
clone_size: .; d_call: TRBD1; v_call: TRBV7-8; j_call: TRBJ1-5; cdr3_aa: CASSAEPSTGVYQPQHF; cdr3_nt: TGTGCCAGCAGCGCCGAGCCCTCGACAGGGGTTTATCAGCCCCAGCATTTT
clone_size: few; d_call: .; v_call: TRBV5-4; j_call: TRBJ2-3; cdr3_aa: CASSLVPDTQYF; cdr3_nt: TGTGCCAGCAGCTTGGTTCCAGATACGCAGTATTTT
clone_size: .; d_call: .; v_call: TRBV28; j_call: TRBJ1-2; cdr3_aa: CASSLQAGGYGYTF; cdr3_nt: TGTGCCAGCAGTTTACAGGCGGGAGGGTATGGCTACACCTTC
clone_size: once; d_call: TRBD1; v_call: TRBV5-1; j_call: TRBJ2-7; cdr3_aa: CASSRGWGQGYEQYF; cdr3_nt: TGCGCCAGCAGCCGTGGGTGGGGACAGGGATACGAGCAGTACTTC
clone_size: .; d_call: TRBD2; v_call: TRBV29-1; j_call: TRBJ2-1; cdr3_aa: CSVDTGTSGNEQFF; cdr3_nt: TGCAGCGTGGACACCGGGACTAGCGGGAATGAGCAGTTCTTC
clone_size: .; d_call: .; v_call: TRBV6-5; j_call: TRBJ2-3; cdr3_aa: CASWFKRKYTDTQYF; cdr3_nt: TGTGCCAGCTGGTTTAAGCGGAAATACACAGATACGCAGTATTTT
clone_size: .; d_call: .; v_call: TRBV5-1; j_call: TRBJ1-2; cdr3_aa: CASSFSQGGGGYTF; cdr3_nt: TGCGCCAGCAGCTTCTCCCAAGGGGGGGGAGGCTACACCTTC
clone_size: few; d_call: TRBD2; v_call: TRBV28; j_call: TRBJ2-7; cdr3_aa: CASTGSGALSYEQYF; cdr3_nt: TGTGCCAGCACGGGCAGCGGGGCCCTCTCCTACGAGCAGTACTTC
clone_size: .; d_call: .; v_call: TRBV6-4; j_call: TRBJ2-3; cdr3_aa: CASSRDSGDTQYF; cdr3_nt: TGTGCCAGCAGTCGGGACTCCGGGGATACGCAGTATTTT
clone_size: .; d_call: TRBD1; v_call: TRBV28; j_call: TRBJ1-1; cdr3_aa: CASRAGTEVPEAFF; cdr3_nt: TGTGCCAGCAGGGCAGGGACAGAGGTACCTGAAGCTTTCTTT
clone_size: .; d_call: TRBD2; v_call: TRBV7-8; j_call: TRBJ2-1; cdr3_aa: CASSFPAGRFEQFF; cdr3_nt: TGTGCCAGCAGCTTTCCAGCGGGAAGGTTTGAGCAGTTCTTC
clone_size: .; d_call: .; v_call: TRBV10-3; j_call: TRBJ2-5; cdr3_aa: CAISSRQGSGQETQYF; cdr3_nt: TGTGCCATCAGCTCCCGGCAGGGGAGTGGGCAAGAGACCCAGTACTTC
clone_size: .; d_call: .; v_call: TRBV29-1; j_call: TRBJ2-5; cdr3_aa: CSVEVETQYF; cdr3_nt: TGCAGCGTTGAAGTCGAGACCCAGTACTTC
clone_size: .; d_call: .; v_call: TRBV6-6; j_call: TRBJ2-2; cdr3_aa: CASTQGGELFF; cdr3_nt: TGTGCCAGCACCCAGGGCGGGGAGCTGTTTTTT
clone_size: .; d_call: .; v_call: TRBV5-1; j_call: TRBJ1-2; cdr3_aa: CASSLGDGNYGYTF; cdr3_nt: TGCGCCAGCAGCTTGGGGGACGGTAACTATGGCTACACCTTC
clone_size: .; d_call: .; v_call: TRBV28; j_call: TRBJ1-6; cdr3_aa: CASSPLNSPLHF; cdr3_nt: TGTGCCAGCAGTCCACTTAATTCACCCCTCCACTTT
clone_size: once; d_call: .; v_call: TRBV4-3; j_call: TRBJ1-3; cdr3_aa: CASSQVGGNTIYF; cdr3_nt: TGCGCCAGCAGCCAAGTGGGTGGAAACACCATATATTTT
clone_size: once; d_call: .; v_call: TRBV6-1; j_call: TRBJ1-2; cdr3_aa: CASSELGTTRHGYTF; cdr3_nt: TGTGCCAGCAGTGAATTGGGCACCACGAGGCATGGCTACACCTTC
clone_size: .; d_call: TRBD2; v_call: TRBV28; j_call: TRBJ2-1; cdr3_aa: CASTWGGRALSPRNEQFF; cdr3_nt: TGTGCCAGCACCTGGGGCGGGAGGGCATTAAGCCCGAGGAATGAGCAGTTCTTC
clone_size: .; d_call: .; v_call: TRBV3-1/TRBV3-2; j_call: TRBJ2-5; cdr3_aa: CASSQDTIWTQYF; cdr3_nt: TGTGCCAGCAGCCAAGATACCATTTGGACCCAGTACTTC
clone_size: once; d_call: .; v_call: TRBV19; j_call: TRBJ1-1; cdr3_aa: CASTNDGTNTEAFF; cdr3_nt: TGTGCCAGTACAAACGATGGGACCAACACTGAAGCTTTCTTT
clone_size: .; d_call: .; v_call: TRBV6-6; j_call: TRBJ2-2; cdr3_aa: CASTYVGELFF; cdr3_nt: TGTGCCAGCACCTACGTGGGGGAGCTGTTTTTT
clone_size: .; d_call: TRBD2; v_call: TRBV5-6; j_call: TRBJ2-1; cdr3_aa: CASSDIGSGSYNEQFF; cdr3_nt: TGTGCCAGCAGTGATATCGGTAGCGGGAGTTACAATGAGCAGTTCTTC
clone_size: few; d_call: TRBD2; v_call: TRBV5-8; j_call: TRBJ2-7; cdr3_aa: CASSLVAGIQYF; cdr3_nt: TGTGCCAGCAGCTTGGTAGCGGGGATACAGTACTTC
clone_size: .; d_call: .; v_call: TRBV28; j_call: TRBJ1-5; cdr3_aa: CASSPPNPRQGSQPQHF; cdr3_nt: TGTGCCAGCAGTCCACCTAATCCCCGTCAGGGCAGCCAGCCCCAGCATTTT
clone_size: .; d_call: .; v_call: TRBV30; j_call: TRBJ1-5; cdr3_aa: CAWSPQGYRQPQHF; cdr3_nt: TGTGCCTGGAGCCCCCAGGGGTACCGTCAGCCCCAGCATTTT
clone_size: .; d_call: .; v_call: TRBV25-1; j_call: TRBJ1-1; cdr3_aa: CASSDRPEITEAFF; cdr3_nt: TGTGCCAGCAGTGACAGGCCCGAAATTACTGAAGCTTTCTTT
clone_size: once; d_call: .; v_call: TRBV6-6; j_call: TRBJ2-1; cdr3_aa: CASRFLPGAQFF; cdr3_nt: TGTGCCAGCAGATTCCTACCCGGTGCCCAGTTCTTC
clone_size: .; d_call: .; v_call: TRBV27; j_call: TRBJ1-1; cdr3_aa: CATGTALSKNTEAFF; cdr3_nt: TGTGCCACTGGGACGGCTCTCTCAAAGAACACTGAAGCTTTCTTT